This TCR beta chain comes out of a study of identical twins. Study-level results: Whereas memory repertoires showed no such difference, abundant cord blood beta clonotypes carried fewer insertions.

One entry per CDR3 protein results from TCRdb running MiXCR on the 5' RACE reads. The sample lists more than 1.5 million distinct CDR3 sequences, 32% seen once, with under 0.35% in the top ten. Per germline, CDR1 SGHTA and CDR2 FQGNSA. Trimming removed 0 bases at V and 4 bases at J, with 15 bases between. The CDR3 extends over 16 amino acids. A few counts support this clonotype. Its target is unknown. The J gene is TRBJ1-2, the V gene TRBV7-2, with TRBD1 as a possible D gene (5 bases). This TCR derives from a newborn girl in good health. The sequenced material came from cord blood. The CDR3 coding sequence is TGTGCCAGCAGCTTAGCACCAGCGGGACGGGCCTATGGCTACACCTTC. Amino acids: CASSLAPAGRAYGYTF.